This TCR beta chain was observed in a study of shared clonotypes between healthy human individuals. Looking at the study overall: The study used three CD4 naive, three CD4 memory, two CD8 naive and one CD8 memory plate per donor.

To note about this clone: Its antigen is undetermined.

Execution of the assay was at deep level. Only in-frame clones appear in the TCRdb table, and some are missing; sequencing was by immunoSEQ multiplex PCR. The table includes about 800,000 clones, approximately 97% detected once. Terminally differentiated effector memory CD45RA+ cells were left out of the naive CD8 fraction, which was CD45RO-negative and positively selected for CCR7. The CDR3 sequence is 15 residues long. Overall study results and limits: Larger richness was generally estimated for naive than memory subsets. Across a handful of donors, naive CD4 shared 4.5% to 6%, naive CD8 more than 3%, memory CD4 about 2.5%, memory CD8 0.4% to 0.5%.

The chain has TRBV21-1 and TRBJ2-1; TRBD2, as called in the table, went unchecked against the DNA. TRBV21-1 is flagged as a pseudogene. This clonotype was sampled from a man aged 25-40 years in good health. Sequencing input: naive CD8+ T cells sorted from blood. The CDR3 is CASSKGLAGFNEQFF. The CDR3 nucleotides are TGTGCCAGCAGCAAAGGGCTAGCGGGATTCAATGAGCAGTTCTTC.